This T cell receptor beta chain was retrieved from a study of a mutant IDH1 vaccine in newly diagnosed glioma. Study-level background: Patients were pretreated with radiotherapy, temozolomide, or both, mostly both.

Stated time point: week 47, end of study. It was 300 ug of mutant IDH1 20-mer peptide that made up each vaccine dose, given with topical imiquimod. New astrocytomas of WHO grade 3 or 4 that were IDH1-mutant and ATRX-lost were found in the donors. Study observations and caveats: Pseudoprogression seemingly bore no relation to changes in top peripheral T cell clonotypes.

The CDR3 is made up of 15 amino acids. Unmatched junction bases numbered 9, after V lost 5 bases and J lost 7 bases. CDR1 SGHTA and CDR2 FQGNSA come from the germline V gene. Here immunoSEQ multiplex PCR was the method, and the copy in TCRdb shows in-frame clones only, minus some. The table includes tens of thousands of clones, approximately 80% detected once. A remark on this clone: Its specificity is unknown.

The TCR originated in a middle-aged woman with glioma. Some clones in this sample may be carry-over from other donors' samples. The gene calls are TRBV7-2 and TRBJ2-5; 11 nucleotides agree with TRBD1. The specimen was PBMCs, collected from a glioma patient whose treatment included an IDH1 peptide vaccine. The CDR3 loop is CASSPGTGGIVTQYF. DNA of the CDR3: TGTGCCAGCAGCCCGGGGACAGGGGGAATTGTGACCCAGTACTTC. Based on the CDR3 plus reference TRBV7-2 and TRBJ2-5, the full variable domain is GAGVSQSPSNKVTEKGKDVELRCDPISGHTALYWYRQSLGQGLEFLIYFQGNSAPDKSGLPSDRFSAERTGGSVSTLTIQRTQQEDSAVYLCASSPGTGGIVTQYFGPGTRLLVL.